This is a list of T cell receptor beta chains from one sample in a study of beta chain features in type 1 diabetes. Clones were sequenced by immunoSEQ multiplex PCR, and TCRdb holds only the in-frame ones, with some missing. Of 600,000 to 700,000 clones in the sample, 12% were seen once. The specimen was naive CD4+ T cells from blood. Receptors were obtained from a man aged 30-40 years with type 1 diabetes. Each CDR3 is given with its conserved first and last residue. Clone size is given for some rows only: seen once, a few or many times, or a class if the clone is expanded.

V,size,CDR3
TRBV18,.,CASTTGNTGELFF
TRBV27,few,CASSSYRGQETQYF
TRBV10-3,few,CAIKGQGALYEQYF
TRBV30,few,CAWSRGPITGELFF
TRBV18,.,CASSPSDRDGYTF
TRBV2,.,CASRPGQGAGEQYF
TRBV27,.,CASSFGYSNQPQHF
TRBV5-1,few,CASSSGTPSYEQYF
TRBV7-2,few,CASSMHTLETQYF
TRBV6-6,few,CASSRGRVVYEQYF
TRBV6-5,.,CASTAGGNYNSPLHF
TRBV29-1,few,CSASGAPYNEQFF
TRBV7-2,.,CASSLITGGTYNSPLHF
TRBV6-1,.,CASSGDSSYNEQFF
TRBV6-5,.,CASSYSGGLWETQYF
TRBV9,.,CASSVVGTVSGNTIYF
TRBV4-3,.,CASSQDGGGSENEQFF
TRBV19,few,CASAVGSSPVTGPQHF
TRBV6-5,.,CASRPTGVRGYTF
TRBV27,few,CASSPTPVSGNTIYF
TRBV5-1,few,CATRTGTGTMNTEAFF
TRBV25-1,few,CASSELGREQEKLFF
TRBV29-1,few,CSVANHYEQYF
TRBV9,few,CASSVGGSNYGYTF